This T cell receptor (beta chain) was found in a study of shared clonotypes between healthy human individuals. Naive CD8 cells were CD45RO-negative, positively selected for CCR7, excluding terminally differentiated effector memory CD45RA+ cells. The assay was immunoSEQ multiplex PCR, and TCRdb's table has in-frame clones only and misses some. In the table there are about 2 million clones, less than 95% of which are singletons. Trimming pared 5 bases from V and 4 bases from J, leaving 10 bases between. This CDR3 comprises 13 residues. Germline-derived CDR1 and CDR2 are SGHAT and FQNNGV. The gene calls are TRBV11-2 and TRBJ2-3; no definite D call. The sequence derives from a man aged 18 to 35 in good health. The specimen sequenced was naive CD8+ T cells sorted from blood. CDR3 nucleotides: TGTGCCAGCAGCACGATCCCCCCAGATACGCAGTATTTT. It translates to CASSTIPPDTQYF.